This TCR beta chain was sequenced for a study of T-cell reconstitution after alpha-beta-depleted transplantation in children. Study outcomes and limitations: After transplant, high TCRbeta diversity at day 60 in some patients arose from surviving recipient T cells and thymic progenitors. By one year post-transplant, T-cell counts and diversity largely arose from T cells that were newly produced.

The library targeted TCRbeta and was prepared with unique molecular identifiers. MiXCR was run by TCRdb on the PCR reads, yielding one entry per CDR3 protein. The repertoire holds approximately 120,000 distinct CDR3 sequences, about 9.5% seen once, with 24% in the top ten. The CDR3 totals 14 residues. The germline V and J ends were trimmed by 7 bases and 4 bases, with 16 bases remaining between them. This clonotype was detected many times. Antigen specificity is unknown. The sample was PBMCs, mostly from graft donor cells, taken 180 days after TCRalphabeta/CD19-depleted stem cell transplant. The genes are TRBV12-3 or TRBV12-4 and TRBJ1-1; a weak D match, TRBD1 (6 bases). The clonotype was recovered from a girl less than two years old who had a stem cell transplant for combined immunodeficiency, so the T cells may come from the graft donor. This chain's CDR3 is CASKNGHRATEAFF. The CDR3 coding sequence is TGTGCCAGCAAGAACGGCCACAGGGCCACTGAAGCTTTCTTT.